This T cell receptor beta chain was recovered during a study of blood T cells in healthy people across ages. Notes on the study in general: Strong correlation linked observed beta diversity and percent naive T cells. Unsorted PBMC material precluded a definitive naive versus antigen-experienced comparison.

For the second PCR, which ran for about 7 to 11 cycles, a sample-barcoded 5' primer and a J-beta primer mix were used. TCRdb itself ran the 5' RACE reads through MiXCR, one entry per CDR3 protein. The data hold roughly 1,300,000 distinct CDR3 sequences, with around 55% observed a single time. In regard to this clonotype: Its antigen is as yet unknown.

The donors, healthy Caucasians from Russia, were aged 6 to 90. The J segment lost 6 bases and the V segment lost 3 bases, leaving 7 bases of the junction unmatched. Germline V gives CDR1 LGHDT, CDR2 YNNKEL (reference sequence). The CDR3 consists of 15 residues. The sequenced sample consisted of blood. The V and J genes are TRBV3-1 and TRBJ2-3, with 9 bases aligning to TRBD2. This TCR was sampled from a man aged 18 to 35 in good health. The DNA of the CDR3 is TGTGCCAGCAGCCACATCATAGCGGGAGCGGATACGCAGTATTTT. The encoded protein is CASSHIIAGADTQYF.